The TCR beta chain under discussion was sequenced for a study of regulatory T cells in long-lasting Graves disease. The TCR beta library used iRepertoire HTBI primers with Arm-PCR amplification of CDR3. TCRdb fed the multiplex PCR reads into MiXCR, producing one record per CDR3 protein. Of around 450,000 distinct CDR3 sequences in the sample, around a fifth were seen once. The time point: persistent/refractory GD, antithyroid drugs over 5 years with positive TRAb. The TCR library was made from RNA that had been extracted from PBMCs in TRIzol. A few counts support this clonotype. The germline V gene has CDR1 SGHDT and CDR2 YYEEEE. The CDR3 consists of 15 residues. V lost 4 bases, J lost 7 bases, and 17 bases lay in between.

The source is a female donor with Graves disease. V gene TRBV5-6 combines with J gene TRBJ2-2; D is ambiguous. This material consisted of peripheral blood mononuclear cells (PBMCs), taken when the disease was refractory, from a patient treated with antithyroid drugs. CDR3 bases: TGTGCCAGCAGCCGATACATGACGACGGGCGGGGAGCTGTTTTTT. Translating gives CASSRYMTTGGELFF. Using reference TRBV5-6 and TRBJ2-2 for the parts outside the CDR3, the full variable domain is DAGVTQSPTHLIKTRGQQVTLRCSPKSGHDTVSWYQQALGQGPQFIFQYYEEEERQRGNFPDRFSGHQFPNYSSELNVNALLLGDSALYLCASSRYMTTGGELFFGEGSRLTVL.